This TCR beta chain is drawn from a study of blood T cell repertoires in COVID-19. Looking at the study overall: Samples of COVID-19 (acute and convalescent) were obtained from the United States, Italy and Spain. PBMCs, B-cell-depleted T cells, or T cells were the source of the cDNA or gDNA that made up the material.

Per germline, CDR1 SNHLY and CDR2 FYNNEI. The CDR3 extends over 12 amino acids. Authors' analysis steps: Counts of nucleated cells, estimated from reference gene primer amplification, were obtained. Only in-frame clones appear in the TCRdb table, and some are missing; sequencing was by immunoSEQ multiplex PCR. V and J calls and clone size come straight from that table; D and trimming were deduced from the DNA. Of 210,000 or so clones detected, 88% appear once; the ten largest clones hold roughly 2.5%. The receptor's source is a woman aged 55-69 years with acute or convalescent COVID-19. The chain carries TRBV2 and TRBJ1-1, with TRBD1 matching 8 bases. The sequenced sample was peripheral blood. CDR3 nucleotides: TGTGCAGACAGGGGAATGAACACTGAAGCTTTCTTT. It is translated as CADRGMNTEAFF. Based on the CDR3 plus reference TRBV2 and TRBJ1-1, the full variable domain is EPEVTQTPSHQVTQMGQEVILRCVPISNHLYFYWYRQILGQKVEFLVSFYNNEISEKSEIFDDQFSVERPDGSNFTLKIRSTKLEDSAMYFCADRGMNTEAFFGQGTRLTVV.